The clone carrying this T cell receptor (beta chain) has just a few counts. Germline V CDR1 and CDR2: SEHNR, FQNEAQ (reference sequence). V was clipped by 6 bases and J by 7 bases; unmatched bases: 10. The CDR3 has 14 residues. This sample was taken from a study of blood T cell repertoires in COVID-19. How the authors handled the data: Amplification with reference gene primers provided the estimates of nucleated cell counts. Data came from immunoSEQ multiplex PCR; TCRdb stores just in-frame clones and leaves some out. V, J and clone size are taken as reported in that table, and D and trimming were inferred from the DNA itself. The data show fewer than 75,000 clones, about 88% seen once.

What was sequenced was peripheral blood. The receptor comes from a man between 65 and 85 years old with acute or convalescent COVID-19. The chain couples TRBV7-9 to TRBJ2-5; 8 bases agree with TRBD1. The CDR3 here is CASSGTGPAATQYF. As DNA, the CDR3 is TGTGCCAGCAGTGGGACAGGCCCTGCGGCGACCCAGTACTTC.